Listed here are 15 T cell receptor beta chains from one sample, sequenced in a study of T-cell memory formation after mild COVID-19. TCRdb fed the 5' RACE reads into MiXCR, producing one record per CDR3 protein. The table has about 290,000 distinct CDR3 sequences, approximately 15% seen once. The sample taken for sequencing was PBMCs or a T cell subset sorted from them (not recorded which). The receptors originated from a man in his late teens or twenties who had mild COVID-19 (a few samples of this study predate the infection). Cell type and time point are not known.

This clonotype was picked up many times. The chain carries TRBV19 and TRBJ1-1; the D is unclear. Germline V gene lookup returns CDR1 LNHDA and CDR2 SQIVND (reference sequence). This CDR3 spans 13 amino acids. V shed 6 bases and J shed 2 bases, with 10 bases lying between them. CDR3 loop: CASSRGVNTEAFF. The CDR3 DNA sequence: TGTGCCAGTAGCCGCGGGGTTAACACTGAAGCTTTCTTT.

The rearrangement uses TRBV12-3 or TRBV12-4 and TRBJ2-1; D may be TRBD1 (6 bases). V lost 1 base and J lost 15, with 13 bases in between. This CDR3 region has 12 residues. CDR3: CASSLGGLATFF. Here the CDR3 DNA reads TGTGCCAGCAGTTTAGGGGGGCTGGCGACGTTCTTC.

This chain uses TRBV20-1 with TRBJ2-5, with D hard to call. V was cut by 2 bases and J by 1 base, with 5 bases left in between. This CDR3 has 12 residues. Germline CDR1 DFQATT, CDR2 SNEGSKA (reference sequence). The CDR3 DNA reads TGCAGTGCTAGAAAAATCCAAGAGACCCAGTACTTC. Protein sequence: CSARKIQETQYF.

This rearrangement joins TRBV12-3 or TRBV12-4 to TRBJ2-1; possibly TRBD1 for D (5 bases). The length of the CDR3 is 16 residues. Trimming removed 0 bases from V and 2 bases from J, with 11 bases in between. The CDR3, as DNA: TGTGCCAGCAGTTTAGCTATCCAGGGCCCCTACAATGAGCAGTTCTTC. It yields the protein CASSLAIQGPYNEQFF.

In this sample, this clonotype turned up a few times. The CDR3 loop reads CASTRVRVSGLNTGELFF. The CDR3 DNA reads as TGTGCCAGCACCCGCGTCAGGGTCTCTGGCCTTAACACCGGGGAGCTGTTTTTT. V and J are TRBV6-5 and TRBJ2-2; D is possibly TRBD1 (5 bases). The V gene's germline CDR1 is MNHEY and CDR2 SVGAGI. The CDR3 has 18 amino acids. V lost 7 bases to trimming and J lost 2 bases, with 23 bases between them.

This clonotype was recorded a few times. The chain uses TRBV3-1 and TRBJ2-7; D remains unclear. Germline assignment: CDR1 LGHDT and CDR2 YNNKEL (reference sequence). V was trimmed by 2 bases and J by 0 bases, leaving 8 bases between them. This CDR3 contains 14 residues. This CDR3 is CASSQRVGSYEQYF. The CDR3 coding sequence is TGTGCCAGCAGCCAAAGGGTGGGCTCCTACGAGCAGTACTTC.

This clonotype occurred a few times. CDR3 sequence: CASSNRGGPYEQYV. CDR3 nucleotide sequence: TGTGCCAGCAGTAACCGGGGAGGCCCTTACGAGCAGTACGTC. This chain connects TRBV27 to TRBJ2-7; perhaps TRBD2 as D (6 bases). The CDR3 loop spans 14 amino acids. Germline V gene data show CDR1 as MNHEY and CDR2 as SMNVEV (reference sequence). V dropped 5 bases and J dropped 4 bases, with 15 bases sitting between them.

This clonotype was observed a handful of times. The chain has TRBV5-1 and TRBJ1-6, with TRBD1 matching 8 bases. V was pared by 0 bases and J by 7 bases, with 6 bases of the junction left unmatched. Germline V gene sequence: CDR1 SGHRS, CDR2 YFSETQ. This CDR3 has 16 residues. The CDR3 region has the DNA TGCGCCAGCAGCTTGGAGGGACAGGTTAGAAATTCACCCCTCCACTTT. Translation gives CASSLEGQVRNSPLHF.

In this sample, this clonotype turned up a few times. V is TRBV2 and J is TRBJ2-2; TRBD1 is a possible D gene (5 bases). Deletions cut 5 bases from V and 4 bases from J, with 14 bases between. CDR3 length: 15 amino acids. CDR1 SNHLY and CDR2 FYNNEI come from the germline V gene. This chain's CDR3 is CASSISGHSTGELFF. The CDR3 DNA reads TGTGCCAGCAGTATCTCAGGACACAGCACCGGGGAGCTGTTTTTT.

In this sample, this clonotype turned up many times. The chain employs TRBV7-2 and TRBJ2-3, with D perhaps TRBD2 (6 bases). The CDR3 has 14 residues. The germline gives CDR1 SGHTA, CDR2 FQGNSA. The V end was cut by 3 bases, the J end by 5 bases, with 12 bases between. CDR3 DNA sequence: TGTGCCAGCAGCTTTGATAGCGGTCTAGATACGCAGTATTTT. Encoded protein: CASSFDSGLDTQYF.

The chain has TRBV27 and TRBJ1-1; D not certain. The CDR3 length is 17 residues. V lost 2 bases, J lost 3 bases, and 19 bases lay in between. Germline V lookup: CDR1 MNHEY, CDR2 SMNVEV (reference sequence). The CDR3 loop reads CASSLVPGKGWDTEAFF. CDR3 bases: TGTGCCAGCAGTTTAGTCCCCGGAAAGGGATGGGACACTGAAGCTTTCTTT.

The genes are TRBV7-9 and TRBJ1-2; 7 bases fit TRBD1. Germline CDR1 is SEHNR and CDR2 is FQNEAQ (reference sequence). The trim removed 5 bases at V and 11 bases at J, leaving 11 bases unmatched. This CDR3 is 13 amino acids long. CDR3 nucleotide sequence: TGTGCCAGCAGCCCACGACAGGGTCCCCAGTACACCTTC. It codes for CASSPRQGPQYTF.

V and J are TRBV12-3 or TRBV12-4 and TRBJ1-1; a weak D match, TRBD1 (5 bases). The CDR3 spans 14 residues. Trimming shortened V by 5 bases and J by 3 bases, and 13 bases separated the two germline ends. The CDR3 DNA reads as TGTGCCAGCAGTACAGGTTGGTCGGACACTGAAGCTTTCTTT. This translates into CASSTGWSDTEAFF.

This clonotype occurred a few times. V is TRBV29-1 and J is TRBJ2-2, with D possibly being TRBD1 or TRBD2 (6 bases each). Germline-derived CDR1 and CDR2 are SQVTM and ANQGSEA. This CDR3 spans 16 amino acids. V shed 7 bases and J shed 1 base, with 19 bases lying between them. This CDR3 reads CSATNPGAGNTGELFF. CDR3 nucleotide sequence: TGCAGCGCTACTAACCCGGGGGCCGGGAACACCGGGGAGCTGTTTTTT.

This clonotype appeared a few times. V usage is TRBV4-2 and J usage is TRBJ2-3, with D possibly TRBD2 on 6 matching bases. CDR1 is LGHNA, CDR2 YNFKEQ, per germline. Trimming took off 0 bases at V and 2 bases at J, with 12 bases between the two ends. The CDR3 loop spans 16 amino acids. The CDR3 nucleotides are TGTGCCAGCAGCCAAGAGCGCCGGGGGTCCACAGATACGCAGTATTTT. Protein product: CASSQERRGSTDTQYF.